This T cell receptor (beta chain) was captured by sequencing in a study of long-term antiretroviral therapy in people with HIV. Study-wide findings and caveats: The study found that diversity rose after ART but stayed below transplant donor controls.

Assay version v3.0 of immunoSEQ was used, and it was run at survey level. Profiled with immunoSEQ multiplex PCR; TCRdb holds only in-frame clones, not every one. The table includes 20,000 to 25,000 clones, more than 75% detected once. Trimming cost V 1 base and J 5 bases, with 17 bases left between them. This CDR3 comprises 17 residues. Germline CDR1 LGHNA, CDR2 YNFKEQ. A note on this clone: Its cognate antigen is unknown.

The gene calls are TRBV4-2 and TRBJ1-4, with D perhaps matching TRBD1 (5 bases). Specimen: unsorted PBMCs, collected 0.2 years before starting antiretroviral therapy. The sequence was obtained from a man between 18 and 35 years old with HIV. This CDR3 is CASSQVGPPSSNEKLFF. In DNA, the CDR3 is TGTGCCAGCAGCCAAGTGGGGCCCCCATCATCGAATGAAAAACTGTTTTTT.